This T cell receptor (beta chain) was found in a study of blood T cell repertoires in COVID-19. The assay was immunoSEQ multiplex PCR, and TCRdb's table has in-frame clones only and misses some. The repertoire holds approximately 98,000 clones, with about 86% as singletons. This clone was observed once. CDR1 and CDR2 (germline): SGHVS, FQNEAQ. V lost 3 bases to trimming and J lost 3 bases; unmatched junction nucleotides: 1. This CDR3 is built from 13 residues. This sequence joins TRBV7-8 and TRBJ1-2; 7 nucleotides align to TRBD1. This clonotype originated in a man in his fifties or sixties with acute or convalescent COVID-19. Sequenced: peripheral blood. Written as DNA, the CDR3 is TGTGCCAGCAGCTTTACAGGGGACTATGGCTACACCTTC. This gives the protein CASSFTGDYGYTF. Combining the CDR3 with reference TRBV7-8 and TRBJ1-2 gives the whole variable domain GAGVSQSPRYKVAKRGQDVALRCDPISGHVSLFWYQQALGQGPEFLTYFQNEAQLDKSGLPSDRFFAERPEGSVSTLKIQRTQQEDSAVYLCASSFTGDYGYTFGSGTRLTVV.